Following are 29 T cell receptor beta chains from one sample sequenced in a study of blood T cells in healthy people across ages. Sample-barcoded 5' priming and a J-beta primer mix drove a second PCR of 7 to 11 cycles. MiXCR was run by TCRdb on the 5' RACE reads, yielding one entry per CDR3 protein. The sample yields roughly 1.4 million distinct CDR3 sequences, roughly 59% seen once. Sequencing was carried out using blood. These receptors came from a man younger than 35 in good health.

The V call is TRBV5-1, the J call TRBJ1-2, with TRBD1 matching over 7 bases. The CDR3 covers 15 residues. V dropped 0 bases and J dropped 4; count of bases not matched to a gene: 6. Germline V gives CDR1 SGHRS, CDR2 YFSETQ. The CDR3 DNA is TGCGCCAGCAGCTTGGTAGGGGGCCTGATCTATGGCTACACCTTC. Protein: CASSLVGGLIYGYTF.

The rearrangement links TRBV6-5 to TRBJ1-4, with 7 nucleotides matching TRBD1. CDR1 is MNHEY, CDR2 SVGAGI, per germline. The CDR3 is made up of 14 amino acids. J was trimmed by 12 bases and V by 5 bases; bases with no gene match: 12. CDR3 DNA sequence: TGTGCCAGCAGTCCCAGGCCCCAGGGGGAGGAACTGTTTTTT. Its protein is CASSPRPQGEELFF.

The gene calls are TRBV7-9 and TRBJ2-5; D may be TRBD1 or TRBD2 (6 bases each). V was clipped by 1 base and J by 11 bases, with 20 bases between them. Germline CDR1 is SEHNR and CDR2 is FQNEAQ (reference sequence). This CDR3 is built from 15 residues. CDR3 bases: TGTGCCAGCAGCTTAGTAGGCGGAGGGGGTCATGAGCAGTACTTC. Its protein is CASSLVGGGGHEQYF.

The chain carries TRBV25-1 and TRBJ1-5; no definite D call. This CDR3 has 15 residues. V was cut by 2 bases and J by 1 base, with 9 bases left in between. Per germline, CDR1 MGHDK and CDR2 SYGVNS. This CDR3 reads CASSEQETSNQPQHF. For the CDR3, the DNA is TGTGCCAGCAGTGAACAGGAGACAAGCAATCAGCCCCAGCATTTT.

This clonotype was observed a handful of times. CDR3 sequence: CASSYPPEDTQYF. CDR3 sequence (DNA): TGTGCCAGCAGTTACCCCCCAGAAGATACGCAGTATTTT. The gene calls are TRBV6-2 or TRBV6-3 and TRBJ2-3; D remains unclear. The germline gives CDR1 MNHEY, CDR2 SVGEGT. This CDR3 is built from 13 residues. Trimming took 2 bases from V and 5 from J, leaving 8 bases between them.

This clonotype was detected only a few times. This rearrangement joins TRBV20-1 to TRBJ2-2, with 7 bases matching TRBD1. V was clipped by 5 bases and J by 9 bases; unmatched bases: 9. The germline CDR1 and CDR2 sequences are DFQATT and SNEGSKA (reference sequence). CDR3 length equals 13 residues. CDR3 DNA sequence: TGCAGTGCTCCCAGACAGGGAAATAGGGAGCTGTTTTTT. It specifies CSAPRQGNRELFF.

This rearrangement joins TRBV5-1 to TRBJ2-1; D is possibly TRBD1 (6 bases). The end of the DNA is better explained by TRBJ2-7, so the J call may be wrong. The CDR3 length is 13 residues. The germline V gene has CDR1 SGHRS and CDR2 YFSETQ. CDR3 nucleotides: TGCGCCAGCAGCTCCGGACAGTACAATGAGCAGTACTTC. This translates into CASSSGQYNEQYF.

This sequence joins TRBV24-1 and TRBJ2-3; the match to TRBD2 covers 12 bases. CDR3 length equals 17 residues. Germline V gene data show CDR1 as KGHDR and CDR2 as SFDVKD. V gave up 5 bases and J gave up 4 bases; unmatched junction bases: 9. CDR3 sequence (DNA): TGTGCCACCAGTGGGGCTAGCGGGAGGGCCGACCCAGATACGCAGTATTTT. Amino acid sequence: CATSGASGRADPDTQYF.

This clonotype was seen more than once but under ten times. This rearrangement joins TRBV5-1 to TRBJ2-3, with 9 bases fitting TRBD2. Germline lookup yields CDR1 SGHRS and CDR2 YFSETQ. Trimming cost V 7 bases and J 0 bases; bases outside gene matches: 3. The CDR3 is 14 amino acids. The CDR3: CASGLAGSTDTQYF. The CDR3 coding sequence is TGCGCCAGCGGCCTAGCGGGGAGCACAGATACGCAGTATTTT.

The chain employs TRBV6-2 or TRBV6-3 and TRBJ2-7; D not resolved. The CDR3 length is 16 residues. Germline values: CDR1 MNHEY, CDR2 SVGEGT. V lost 7 bases and J 0 bases, leaving 19 bases between the germline ends. This CDR3 is CASNFNPTEISYEQYF. The CDR3 bases are TGTGCCAGCAATTTTAACCCCACAGAAATCTCCTACGAGCAGTACTTC.

V usage is TRBV6-5 and J usage is TRBJ1-6; D is unresolved. There are 14 residues in the CDR3. Looked up from germline, CDR1 is MNHEY and CDR2 is SVGAGI. The ends were cut back, 1 base at V and 5 bases at J, with 6 bases in the middle. This CDR3 is CASSYYRDNSPLHF. Written as DNA, the CDR3 is TGTGCCAGCAGTTACTATCGAGATAATTCACCCCTCCACTTT.

Details on this clonotype: Just one base apart from a much larger clone, this may be a read error. The chain employs TRBV12-3 or TRBV12-4 and TRBJ2-3; TRBD2 matches 7 bases. The CDR3 contains 14 residues. The CDR3 spells CASSLATSTDAQYF. The CDR3 DNA sequence: TGTGCCAGCAGTTTAGCGACTAGCACAGATGCGCAGTATTTT.

The chain is built from TRBV29-1 and TRBJ2-7, with D perhaps TRBD1 (6 bases). There are 12 residues in the CDR3. Germline V gene data show CDR1 as SQVTM and CDR2 as ANQGSEA. V was trimmed by 4 bases and J by 4 bases, leaving 11 bases between them. CDR3 sequence (DNA): TGCAGCGTTGCCTCAGGGGAGTACGAGCAGTACTTC. Its protein product is CSVASGEYEQYF.

The V and J genes are TRBV5-6 and TRBJ1-2; TRBD1 matches at 9 bases. The CDR3 runs 17 residues. V lost 4 bases and J lost 7; bases outside the gene matches: 17. Germline CDR1 reads SGHDT; CDR2 reads YYEEEE. The CDR3 spells CASSALIRDRDFVGYTF. CDR3 sequence (DNA): TGTGCCAGCAGCGCCTTAATCCGGGACAGGGATTTCGTTGGCTACACCTTC.

V and J are TRBV5-1 and TRBJ2-7; D is perhaps TRBD1 (5 bases). The CDR3 has 15 residues. Germline CDR1 reads SGHRS; CDR2 reads YFSETQ. Trimming pared 0 bases from V and 0 bases from J, leaving 10 bases between. CDR3 bases: TGCGCCAGCAGCTTGGGAAACAGGAGCTCCTACGAGCAGTACTTC. Protein sequence: CASSLGNRSSYEQYF.

The J gene is TRBJ2-7, the V gene TRBV12-3 or TRBV12-4; D is unresolved. There are 12 residues in the CDR3. V was clipped by 6 bases and J by 5 bases, with 11 bases between them. CDR3 in DNA: TGTGCCAGCAGCCCCCAGTTCGACGAGCAGTACTTC. It translates to CASSPQFDEQYF.

The gene calls are TRBV10-3 and TRBJ2-2; D gene unclear. Germline V lookup: CDR1 ENHRY, CDR2 SYGVKD. The ends were cut back, 8 bases at V and 4 bases at J, with 14 bases in the middle. The CDR3 extends over 14 amino acids. In DNA, the CDR3 is TGTGCCATCGAGCCTGCAGGACCCACCGGGGAGCTGTTTTTT. Translating it yields CAIEPAGPTGELFF.

This clonotype was detected many times. This sequence joins TRBV10-3 and TRBJ2-5; D remains ambiguous. Germline CDR1 is ENHRY and CDR2 is SYGVKD. Trimming removed 5 bases at V and 2 bases at J, with 9 bases between. CDR3 length: 13 residues. The CDR3 reads CAISLTRQETQYF. Written as DNA, the CDR3 is TGTGCCATCAGTTTGACAAGACAAGAGACCCAGTACTTC.

The chain uses TRBV25-1 and TRBJ2-1; TRBD1 aligns across 9 bases. Per germline, CDR1 MGHDK and CDR2 SYGVNS. V shed 7 bases, J shed 4 bases, and the junction held 8 bases outside the gene matches. The CDR3 runs 15 residues. The CDR3 bases are TGTGCCAGCATGGCAGGGACAGGGAAATACAATGAGCAGTTCTTC. Its translation: CASMAGTGKYNEQFF.

CDR3 loop: CASSLWVIKNTEAFF. The CDR3 DNA reads as TGTGCCAGCAGTTTATGGGTCATTAAAAACACTGAAGCTTTCTTT. The genes are TRBV12-3 or TRBV12-4 and TRBJ1-1; D not certain. The CDR3 extends over 15 amino acids. Trimming removed 2 bases at V and 2 bases at J, with 12 bases between.

This clonotype occurred a few times. This chain uses TRBV4-1 with TRBJ2-1, with TRBD2 matching 11 bases. The germline V gene has CDR1 MGHRA and CDR2 YSYEKL. The CDR3 has 15 residues. The trim removed 1 base at V and 7 bases at J, leaving 3 bases unmatched. CDR3 coding DNA: TGCGCCAGCAGCCAAGTAGCGGGAGGGGAAAATGAGCAGTTCTTC. Translated: CASSQVAGGENEQFF.

The V and J genes are TRBV6-5 and TRBJ1-5; D possibly corresponds to TRBD1 (6 bases). The CDR3 extends over 14 amino acids. Germline V lookup: CDR1 MNHEY, CDR2 SVGAGI. With 5 bases removed from V and 8 bases from J, the gap between germline ends came to 16 bases. DNA of the CDR3: TGTGCCAGCAGTCTCACAGGGACTTGTGAGCCCCAGCATTTT. It is translated as CASSLTGTCEPQHF.

V gene TRBV6-6 combines with J gene TRBJ2-5, with D unclear. The V gene lost 2 bases and the J gene lost 2 bases, with 12 bases spanning the gap. The CDR3 has 15 residues. Germline loops: CDR1 MNHNY, CDR2 SVGAGI (reference sequence). For the CDR3, the DNA is TGTGCCAGCAGTTACCCAGCTCAAAATCAAGAGACCCAGTACTTC. As protein: CASSYPAQNQETQYF.

The chain recombines TRBV3-1 with TRBJ2-2; D is perhaps TRBD1 (6 bases). The CDR3 loop spans 13 amino acids. Trimming pared 3 bases from V and 11 bases from J, leaving 13 bases between. Germline V gives CDR1 LGHDT, CDR2 YNNKEL (reference sequence). As DNA, the CDR3 is TGTGCCAGCAGCCAGGGTGGACAGAGAGAGCTGTTTTTT. Translated, it gives CASSQGGQRELFF.

Only one count was recorded for this clonotype. The chain combines TRBV20-1 with TRBJ1-5; possible D gene TRBD1, 5 bases. This CDR3 spans 16 amino acids. Trimming cost V 3 bases and J 1 base, with 16 bases left between them. CDR1 and CDR2 from the germline V gene are DFQATT and SNEGSKA (reference sequence). Here the CDR3 reads CSASEPSRVSNQPQHF. CDR3 sequence (DNA): TGCAGTGCTAGTGAACCAAGCAGGGTGAGCAATCAGCCCCAGCATTTT.

The V gene is TRBV7-9, the J gene TRBJ2-7; D may be TRBD1 (6 bases). Between the trimmed V and J ends, which lost 8 bases and 1 base, there was a span of 15 bases. This CDR3 contains 14 residues. Looked up from germline, CDR1 is SEHNR and CDR2 is FQNEAQ (reference sequence). The CDR3 loop is CASRPPGESYEQYF. The CDR3 DNA is TGTGCCAGCCGTCCGCCAGGGGAATCCTACGAGCAGTACTTC.

This clonotype was observed a few times. The chain carries TRBV20-1 and TRBJ2-5; tentatively, D is TRBD2 (5 bases). The CDR3 contains 13 residues. Germline CDR1 reads DFQATT; CDR2 reads SNEGSKA (reference sequence). Trimming took 0 bases from V and 2 from J, leaving 7 bases between them. The CDR3 DNA sequence: TGCAGTGCTAGAGATAGCGCTCAAGAGACCCAGTACTTC. It encodes CSARDSAQETQYF.

Only a few counts were recorded for this clonotype. The gene calls are TRBV29-1 and TRBJ2-3; 9 nucleotides agree with TRBD2. This CDR3 contains 12 residues. Germline values: CDR1 SQVTM, CDR2 ANQGSEA. V trimming: 7 bases; J trimming: 5 bases; junction bases outside the gene matches: 4. The CDR3 reads CSAGLAVDTQYF. CDR3 sequence (DNA): TGCAGCGCGGGACTAGCCGTAGATACGCAGTATTTT.

The chain carries TRBV28 and TRBJ2-3; perhaps TRBD1 as D (7 bases). CDR1 is MDHEN and CDR2 is SYDVKM in the germline V gene. This CDR3 comprises 13 residues. With 7 bases removed from V and 4 bases from J, the gap between germline ends came to 12 bases. For the CDR3, the DNA is TGTGCCAGCAAGGAGGGGGCAGCAGATACGCAGTATTTT. The encoded protein is CASKEGAADTQYF.